A selection of T cell receptor beta chains follows, all from one sample in a study of Graves' ophthalmopathy and Graves' hyperthyroidism. TCRdb independently ran MiXCR on the multiplex PCR reads; one entry per CDR3 protein. The sample shows fewer than 600,000 distinct CDR3 sequences, 13% to 15% of them seen only once. Source material: blood. The origin of the receptors is a woman aged 30 to 39 with Graves' ophthalmopathy. Both conserved end residues are trimmed from each CDR3. The order of the fields is V gene, J gene, CDR3 protein.

>TRBV29-1|TRBJ2-7
SVGSPGQGDEQY
>TRBV6-1|TRBJ1-2
AIPWRGYGYT
>TRBV3-1|TRBJ2-5
ASSRRTSLETQY
>TRBV6-4|TRBJ2-2
ASSDEIRGLAGGNTGELF
>TRBV12-3/TRBV12-4|TRBJ1-2
ASRTGAVNYGYT
>TRBV12-3/TRBV12-4|TRBJ1-2
ASSWSGYGYT
>TRBV10-2|TRBJ2-7
ASRQGRGEQY
>TRBV5-5|TRBJ2-5
ASSLVAGRETQY
>TRBV11-2|TRBJ2-2
ASGLLVLTNTGELF
>TRBV2|TRBJ2-1
ASKIAGAYNEQF
>TRBV20-1|TRBJ1-1
SARTGSTEAF
>TRBV2|TRBJ1-2
ASKGVNYGYT
>TRBV7-6|TRBJ2-5
ASSPGGRRETQY
>TRBV12-3/TRBV12-4|TRBJ1-3
ASGGYRVSGNTIY
>TRBV27|TRBJ1-2
ASGRDRGNYGYT
>TRBV9|TRBJ2-2
ASSVGLAGNTGELF
>TRBV4-1|TRBJ2-7
ASSQEPSGIYEQY